The T cell receptor (beta chain) under discussion was sequenced for a study of T cells in tumors after PD-1 blockade. Study information: During anti-PD-1 treatment, some patients continued daily vismodegib 150 mg.

J lost 5 bases, V lost 8 bases, and 8 bases had no gene match. Germline V CDR1 and CDR2: PRHDT, FYEKMQ (reference sequence). This CDR3 has 14 residues. Profiled with immunoSEQ multiplex PCR; TCRdb holds only in-frame clones, not every one. The sample has thousands of clones, roughly 60% seen once. Patients received pembrolizumab 200 mg every 3 weeks or cemiplimab 350 mg every 2 weeks. The source is a human donor with cutaneous squamous cell carcinoma. The sequencing used tumor tissue, collected after anti-PD-1 treatment. The chain has TRBV13 and TRBJ1-2, with 10 bases aligning to TRBD1. The CDR3 nucleotides read TGTGCCAGCTCGCTCGGGACAGGGGATTATGGCTACACCTTC. Its translation: CASSLGTGDYGYTF.